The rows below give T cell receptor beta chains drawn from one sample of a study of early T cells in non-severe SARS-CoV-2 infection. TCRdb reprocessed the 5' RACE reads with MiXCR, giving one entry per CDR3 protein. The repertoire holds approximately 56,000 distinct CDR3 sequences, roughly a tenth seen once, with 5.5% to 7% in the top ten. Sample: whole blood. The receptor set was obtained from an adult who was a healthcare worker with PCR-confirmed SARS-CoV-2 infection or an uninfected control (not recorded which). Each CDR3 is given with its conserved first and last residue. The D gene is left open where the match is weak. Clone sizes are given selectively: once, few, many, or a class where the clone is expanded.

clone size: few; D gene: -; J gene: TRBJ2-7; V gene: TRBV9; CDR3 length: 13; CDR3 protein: CASSTDGPYEQYF; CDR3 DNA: TGTGCCAGCAGCACGGACGGACCCTACGAGCAGTACTTC
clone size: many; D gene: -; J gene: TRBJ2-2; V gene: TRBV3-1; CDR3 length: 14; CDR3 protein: CASSRSGNTGELFF; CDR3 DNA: TGTGCCAGCAGCCGTAGCGGGAACACCGGGGAGCTGTTTTTT
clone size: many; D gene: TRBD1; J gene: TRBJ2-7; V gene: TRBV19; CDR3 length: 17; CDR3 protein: CATSRAGGFSAAYEQYF; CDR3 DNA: TGTGCCACCTCGAGAGCAGGGGGCTTTTCAGCAGCCTACGAGCAGTACTTC
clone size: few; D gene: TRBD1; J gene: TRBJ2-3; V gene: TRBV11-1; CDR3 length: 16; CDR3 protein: CASSETGKGLTDTQYF; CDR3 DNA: TGTGCCAGCAGCGAGACAGGGAAAGGGCTCACAGATACGCAGTATTTT
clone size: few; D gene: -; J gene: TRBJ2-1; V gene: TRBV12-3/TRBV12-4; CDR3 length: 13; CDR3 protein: CASSWDSVNEQFF; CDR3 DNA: TGTGCCAGCAGTTGGGACTCCGTCAATGAGCAGTTCTTC
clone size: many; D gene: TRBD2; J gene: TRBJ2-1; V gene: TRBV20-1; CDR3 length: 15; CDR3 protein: CSALWGGRVYNEQFF; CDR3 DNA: TGCAGTGCCCTGTGGGGCGGGAGAGTCTACAATGAGCAGTTCTTC
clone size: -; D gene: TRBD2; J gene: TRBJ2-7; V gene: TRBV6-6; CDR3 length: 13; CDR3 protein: CASSTGRGGEQYF; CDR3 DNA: TGTGCCAGCAGTACGGGTCGGGGGGGCGAGCAGTACTTC
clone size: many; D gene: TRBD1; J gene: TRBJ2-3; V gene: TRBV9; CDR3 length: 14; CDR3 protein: CASSVGQSADTQYF; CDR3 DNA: TGTGCCAGCAGCGTGGGACAGTCCGCAGATACGCAGTATTTT
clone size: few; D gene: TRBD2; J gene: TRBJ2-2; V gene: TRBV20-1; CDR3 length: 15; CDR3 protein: CSAISGRIATGELFF; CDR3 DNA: TGCAGTGCTATTAGCGGGAGAATAGCCACCGGGGAGCTGTTTTTT
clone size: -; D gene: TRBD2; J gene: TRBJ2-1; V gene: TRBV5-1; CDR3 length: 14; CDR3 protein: CASSGTSGRNEQFF; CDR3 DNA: TGCGCCAGCAGCGGGACTAGCGGGAGGAATGAGCAGTTCTTC
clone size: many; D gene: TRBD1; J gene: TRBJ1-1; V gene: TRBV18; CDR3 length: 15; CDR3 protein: CASSPIDRGMTEAFF; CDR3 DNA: TGTGCCAGCTCCCCAATTGACAGGGGAATGACTGAAGCTTTCTTT
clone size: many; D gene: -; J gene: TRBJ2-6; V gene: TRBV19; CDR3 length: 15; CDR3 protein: CASSKRSSGANVLTF; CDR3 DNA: TGTGCCAGTAGTAAGAGGTCTTCTGGGGCCAACGTCCTGACTTTC
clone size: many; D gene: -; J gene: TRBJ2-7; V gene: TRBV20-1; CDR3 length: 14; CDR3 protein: CSVRALAGFYEQYF; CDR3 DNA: TGCAGTGTTAGAGCCCTAGCCGGGTTCTACGAGCAGTACTTC
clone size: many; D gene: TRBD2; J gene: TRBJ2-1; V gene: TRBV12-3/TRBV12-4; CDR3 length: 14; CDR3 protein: CASSNAGVRDEQFF; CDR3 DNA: TGTGCCAGCAGCAACGCGGGGGTTAGGGATGAGCAGTTCTTC
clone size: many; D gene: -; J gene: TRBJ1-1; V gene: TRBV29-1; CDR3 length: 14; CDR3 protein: CSVEIVLIGTEAFF; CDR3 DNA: TGCAGCGTTGAGATAGTTTTAATTGGCACTGAAGCTTTCTTT
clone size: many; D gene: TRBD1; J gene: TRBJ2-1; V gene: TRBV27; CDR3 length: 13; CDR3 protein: CASEGQGIDEQFF; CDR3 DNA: TGTGCCAGCGAGGGACAGGGGATTGATGAGCAGTTCTTC